Below are 8 T cell receptor beta chains sequenced from a single sample in a study of blood T cell repertoires in COVID-19. The method was immunoSEQ multiplex PCR; TCRdb's version includes in-frame clones alone and lacks a portion of them. The table lists about 240,000 clones, roughly 80% of them singletons, with over 3.5% in the top ten. The sequenced material came from peripheral blood. The receptors derive from a woman aged 70-85 years with acute or convalescent COVID-19.

The chain uses TRBV7-2 and TRBJ2-3; D is perhaps TRBD1 (5 bases). Germline V gene sequence: CDR1 SGHTA, CDR2 FQGNSA. CDR3 size: 17 residues. Trimming left V 2 bases short and J 4 bases short, with 19 bases between. The CDR3 DNA reads as TGTGCCAGCAGCTTATTTCCGGCTACAGGTCGGGCAGATACGCAGTATTTT. It specifies CASSLFPATGRADTQYF.

This rearrangement joins TRBV14 to TRBJ2-3, with D maybe TRBD1 (6 bases). Germline CDR1 reads SGHDN; CDR2 reads FVKESK. CDR3 size: 16 residues. V lost 0 bases and J 0 bases, leaving 10 bases between the germline ends. CDR3 in DNA: TGTGCCAGCAGCCAAGAATGGGGGCTTAGCACAGATACGCAGTATTTT. Translation: CASSQEWGLSTDTQYF.

The chain uses TRBV3-1 (or the pseudogene TRBV3-2) and TRBJ1-3; 7 bases align to TRBD1. There are 15 residues in the CDR3. With V trimmed by 3 bases and J by 2 bases, 4 bases remained unmatched. Germline CDR1 is LGHDT and CDR2 is YNNKEL (reference sequence). CDR3 nucleotide sequence: TGTGCCAGCAGCCAGGCGGACAGGACTGGAAACACCATATATTTT. This codes for CASSQADRTGNTIYF.

This clone was observed a few times. The gene calls are TRBV11-2 and TRBJ2-5; 12 positions match TRBD2. The junction had 7 bases not matched to a gene; V was cut back by 7 bases and J by 4 bases. Germline V lookup: CDR1 SGHAT, CDR2 FQNNGV. The CDR3 length is 15 residues. In DNA form, the CDR3 reads TGTGCCAGCACCCCCTGGGGACTAGCGGGAGAGACCCAGTACTTC. Translated: CASTPWGLAGETQYF.

This chain links TRBV28 with TRBJ1-2; D not certain. Trimming took 4 bases from V and 3 from J, leaving 15 bases between them. Germline V gene lookup returns CDR1 MDHEN and CDR2 SYDVKM. The CDR3 runs to 15 residues. CDR3 nucleotide sequence: TGTGCCAGCAGTTCCCCGGGAGATTACTACTATGGCTACACCTTC. It yields the protein CASSSPGDYYYGYTF.

This chain links TRBV11-2 with TRBJ2-7; TRBD1 is a possible D gene (6 bases). This CDR3 has 15 amino acids. Trimming took 1 base from V and 4 from J, leaving 14 bases between them. In germline, CDR1 is SGHAT, CDR2 FQNNGV. CDR3 sequence: CASSLVSRGVYEQYF. Here the CDR3 DNA reads TGTGCCAGCAGCTTAGTAAGCAGGGGAGTATACGAGCAGTACTTC.

The sample holds one count of this clone. The genes are TRBV6-5 and TRBJ1-1; 9 bases line up with TRBD1. Trimming removed 2 bases from V and 10 bases from J; junction bases left unmatched: 5. The CDR3 has 13 residues. CDR1 MNHEY and CDR2 SVGAGI come from the germline V gene. In DNA form, the CDR3 reads TGTGCCAGCAGTTACGGACAGGGGTGGGGAGCTTTCTTT. This gives the protein CASSYGQGWGAFF.

This chain links TRBV10-2 with TRBJ1-1; possible D gene TRBD1, 6 bases. Germline CDR1 reads WSHSY; CDR2 reads SAAADI. The CDR3 consists of 17 residues. The V end was cut by 3 bases, the J end by 1 base, with 18 bases between. The DNA of the CDR3 is TGCGCCAGCAGTGATCACATCGTACAGGGTAGGAACACTGAAGCTTTCTTT. It is translated as CASSDHIVQGRNTEAFF.